The 6 T cell receptor beta chains reported below all come from one sample, sequenced in a study of cytomegalovirus exposure and HLA in healthy donors. PCR used 60 Vbeta primers and 13 Jbeta primers. Assay used: immunoSEQ multiplex PCR; TCRdb lists only in-frame clones, some missing. The table records 130,000 or so clones, approximately 84% of them present only once. Sequencing used PBMCs. The receptors originated from a woman between 40 and 55 years old in good health and CMV-seronegative.

Note on this clone: The junction departs from the called germline gene at one end, perhaps through a read error. CDR3 in amino acids: CASSVTLPPGAVF. DNA for the CDR3: TGTGCCAGCAGCGTTACTCTCCCCCCGGGAGCTGTTTTT. The chain has TRBV9 and TRBJ2-2; TRBD2 might be the D (6 bases). This CDR3 is built from 13 residues. Germline V gene sequence: CDR1 SGDLS, CDR2 YYNGEE.

V is TRBV7-3 and J is TRBJ2-1; 7 nucleotides agree with TRBD2. The CDR3 runs 15 residues. The V segment lost 2 bases and the J segment 4 bases; nucleotides outside the gene matches: 5. Germline loops: CDR1 SGHTA, CDR2 FQGTGA. The CDR3 nucleotides are TGTGCCAGCAGCTTAGCGGGAGTCGGGTACAATGAGCAGTTCTTC. It codes for CASSLAGVGYNEQFF.

The table lists this clone with a few counts. The chain combines TRBV7-2 with TRBJ2-5; 7 bases fit TRBD2. This CDR3 has 14 residues. CDR1 and CDR2 (germline): SGHTA, FQGNSA. The ends lost 5 bases at V and 4 bases at J; junction bases unmatched: 7. CDR3 sequence (DNA): TGTGCCAGCAGCCTTCCCGGGAGGTCAGAGACCCAGTACTTC. The encoded protein is CASSLPGRSETQYF.

The V call is TRBV5-6, the J call TRBJ2-6; tentative D call: TRBD1 (6 bases). V dropped 2 bases and J dropped 3 bases, with 21 bases sitting between them. Per germline, CDR1 SGHDT and CDR2 YYEEEE. The CDR3 is made up of 19 amino acids. Written as DNA, the CDR3 is TGTGCCAGCAGCTTTGCTGACAGGAGCTCTTTCTTTGGGGCCAACGTCCTGACTTTC. Translation: CASSFADRSSFFGANVLTF. The full variable domain, with the rest looked up from reference TRBV5-6 and TRBJ2-6, is DAGVTQSPTHLIKTRGQQVTLRCSPKSGHDTVSWYQQALGQGPQFIFQYYEEEERQRGNFPDRFSGHQFPNYSSELNVNALLLGDSALYLCASSFADRSSFFGANVLTFGAGSRLTVL.

The chain has TRBV11-2 and TRBJ2-7; 9 nucleotides line up with TRBD2. CDR1 SGHAT and CDR2 FQNNGV come from the germline V gene. This CDR3 is built from 16 residues. Losses at the gene ends were 2 bases for V and 3 bases for J; bases not matched to a gene: 8. The CDR3, as DNA: TGTGCCAGCAGCTTATGGGCGGGAGGGTCCCTCTACGAGCAGTACTTC. This encodes CASSLWAGGSLYEQYF.

In its sample, this clone was seen a few times. The J gene is TRBJ2-1, the V gene TRBV9; D is unclear. CDR3 length: 15 amino acids. CDR1 and CDR2 (germline): SGDLS, YYNGEE. The V and J ends lost 3 bases and 1 base respectively, with 11 bases between them. The CDR3 DNA follows: TGTGCCAGCAGCGGGCCAAGTCTGTCCTACAATGAGCAGTTCTTC. This encodes CASSGPSLSYNEQFF.